The following is a T cell receptor beta chain sequence with its context. Its target is not known. The conserved closing phenylalanine or tryptophan is absent in this CDR3, likely reflecting a read error. These data belong to a study of metastatic and nonmetastatic thyroid tumors. Whole-study context: Malignant thyroid and benign thyroid patients provided blood and tumor or nodule tissue whose repertoires were compared.

The CDR3 spans 13 residues. CDR1 and CDR2 (germline): SGHRS, YFSETQ. Per the original data handling: To classify distant metastasis in papillary thyroid cancer, a model was built from CDR3 differences across clinicopathological groups. TCRdb recomputed clones from the PCR reads via MiXCR. What appears here as the V and J calls and clone size reflects TCRdb's work, not the paper's. The data contain about 31,000 clones, roughly a fifth of them singletons. Thyroid surgery was performed in patients who had received no treatment beforehand. Overall study results and limits: Within blood and tumor, benign nodules reportedly had significantly lower TCR beta diversity than malignant thyroid tumors did.

This receptor was taken from a female donor with papillary thyroid cancer or a benign thyroid nodule (not recorded which). Some clones in this sample may be carry-over from other donors' samples. The sample consisted of blood. The rearrangement joins TRBV5-1 to TRBJ2-7; no reliable D call. CDR3 residues: CTSSLLVSYEQYL. The CDR3 region has the DNA TGCACCAGCAGCTTGTTGGTTTCCTACGAGCAGTACCTC.